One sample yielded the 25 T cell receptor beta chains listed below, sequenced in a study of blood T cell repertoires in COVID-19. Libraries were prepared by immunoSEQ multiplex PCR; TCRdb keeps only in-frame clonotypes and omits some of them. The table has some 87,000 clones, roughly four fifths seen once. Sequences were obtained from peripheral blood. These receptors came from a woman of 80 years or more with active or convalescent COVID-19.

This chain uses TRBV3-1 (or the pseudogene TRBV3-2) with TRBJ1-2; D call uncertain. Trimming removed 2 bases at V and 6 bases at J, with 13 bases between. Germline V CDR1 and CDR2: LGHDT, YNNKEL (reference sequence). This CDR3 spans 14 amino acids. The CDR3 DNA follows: TGTGCCAGCAGCCAATGGCCGGTCGGGGATGGCTACACCTTC. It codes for CASSQWPVGDGYTF.

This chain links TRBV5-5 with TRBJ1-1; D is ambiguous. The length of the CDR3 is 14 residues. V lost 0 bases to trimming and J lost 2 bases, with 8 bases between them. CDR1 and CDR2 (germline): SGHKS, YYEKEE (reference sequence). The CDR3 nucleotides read TGTGCCAGCAGCTTGGTTCCGACAAACACTGAAGCTTTCTTT. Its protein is CASSLVPTNTEAFF. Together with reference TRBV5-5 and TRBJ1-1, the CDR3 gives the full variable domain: DAGVTQSPTHLIKTRGQQVTLRCSPISGHKSVSWYQQVLGQGPQFIFQYYEKEERGRGNFPDRFSARQFPNYSSELNVNALLLGDSALYLCASSLVPTNTEAFFGQGTRLTVV.

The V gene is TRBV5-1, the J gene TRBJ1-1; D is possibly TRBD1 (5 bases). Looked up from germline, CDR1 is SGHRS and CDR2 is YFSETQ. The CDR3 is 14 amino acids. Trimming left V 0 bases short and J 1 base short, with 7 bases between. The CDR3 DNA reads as TGCGCCAGCAGCTTGGGGGGCTCGAACACTGAAGCTTTCTTT. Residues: CASSLGGSNTEAFF.

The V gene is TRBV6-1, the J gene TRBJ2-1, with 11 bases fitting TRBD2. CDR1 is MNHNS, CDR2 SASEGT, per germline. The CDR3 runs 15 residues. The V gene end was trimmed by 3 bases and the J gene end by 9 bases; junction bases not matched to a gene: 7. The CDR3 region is CASSDIAGGRGEQFF. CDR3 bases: TGTGCCAGCAGTGATATAGCGGGGGGGCGTGGTGAGCAGTTCTTC.

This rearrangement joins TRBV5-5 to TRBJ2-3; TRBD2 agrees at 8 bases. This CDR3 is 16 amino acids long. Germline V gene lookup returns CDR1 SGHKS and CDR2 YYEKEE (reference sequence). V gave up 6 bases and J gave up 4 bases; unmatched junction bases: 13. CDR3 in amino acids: CASIPPGRGPADTQYF. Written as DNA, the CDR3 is TGTGCCAGCATCCCCCCCGGGAGGGGCCCCGCAGATACGCAGTATTTT.

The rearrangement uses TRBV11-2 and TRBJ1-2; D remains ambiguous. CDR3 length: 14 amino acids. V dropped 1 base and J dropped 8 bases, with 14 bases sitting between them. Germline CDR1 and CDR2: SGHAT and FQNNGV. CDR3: CASSLGYRSGGYTF. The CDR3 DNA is TGTGCCAGCAGCTTAGGATACAGATCTGGGGGCTACACCTTC.

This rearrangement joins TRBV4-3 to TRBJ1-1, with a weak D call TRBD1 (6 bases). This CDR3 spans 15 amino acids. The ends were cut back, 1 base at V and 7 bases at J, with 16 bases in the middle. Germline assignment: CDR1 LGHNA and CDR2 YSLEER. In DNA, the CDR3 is TGCGCCAGCAGCCAAGTAGCAGGGGTTAACGATGAAGCTTTCTTT. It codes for CASSQVAGVNDEAFF.

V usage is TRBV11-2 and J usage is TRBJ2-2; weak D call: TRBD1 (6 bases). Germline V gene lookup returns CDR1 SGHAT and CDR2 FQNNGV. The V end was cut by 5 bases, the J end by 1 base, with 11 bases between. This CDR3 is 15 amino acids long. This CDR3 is CASSPLRGNTGELFF. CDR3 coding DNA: TGTGCCAGCAGCCCCCTCAGGGGGAACACCGGGGAGCTGTTTTTT.

The CDR3 protein is CASSLSPTRDEQFF. For the CDR3, the DNA is TGTGCCAGCAGCTTGTCGCCGACTAGGGATGAGCAGTTCTTC. The V and J genes are TRBV7-2 and TRBJ2-1; a weak D match, TRBD2 (6 bases). The V end lost 3 bases, the J end lost 8 bases, and 14 bases lay between the germline ends. Germline-derived CDR1 and CDR2 are SGHTA and FQGNSA. This CDR3 spans 14 amino acids.

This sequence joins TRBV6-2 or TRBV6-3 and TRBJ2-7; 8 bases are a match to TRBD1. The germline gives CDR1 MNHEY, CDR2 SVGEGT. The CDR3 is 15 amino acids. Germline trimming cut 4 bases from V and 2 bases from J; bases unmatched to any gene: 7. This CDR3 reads CASSFSGTGAYEQYF. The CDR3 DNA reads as TGTGCCAGCAGTTTCTCCGGGACAGGCGCCTACGAGCAGTACTTC.

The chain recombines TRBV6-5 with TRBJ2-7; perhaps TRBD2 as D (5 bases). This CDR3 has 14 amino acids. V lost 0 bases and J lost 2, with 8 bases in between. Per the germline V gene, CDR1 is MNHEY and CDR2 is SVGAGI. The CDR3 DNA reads TGTGCCAGCAGTTACTCAGGGAGCACCTACGAGCAGTACTTC. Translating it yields CASSYSGSTYEQYF.

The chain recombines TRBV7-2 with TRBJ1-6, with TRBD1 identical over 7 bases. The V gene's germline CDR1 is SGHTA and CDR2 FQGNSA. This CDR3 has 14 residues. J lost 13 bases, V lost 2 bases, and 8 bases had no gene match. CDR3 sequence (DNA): TGTGCCAGCAGCTTAAGTGGGCAGGGGGTCCCCCTCCACTTT. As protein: CASSLSGQGVPLHF.

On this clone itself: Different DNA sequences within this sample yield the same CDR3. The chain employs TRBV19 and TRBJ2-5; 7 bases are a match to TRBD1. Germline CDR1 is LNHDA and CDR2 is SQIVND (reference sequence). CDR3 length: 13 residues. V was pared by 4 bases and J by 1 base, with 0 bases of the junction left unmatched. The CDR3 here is CASSTGGQETQYF. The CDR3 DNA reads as TGTGCCAGTAGTACAGGGGGCCAAGAGACCCAGTACTTC. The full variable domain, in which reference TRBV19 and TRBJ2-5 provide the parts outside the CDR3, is DGGITQSPKYLFRKEGQNVTLSCEQNLNHDAMYWYRQDPGQGLRLIYYSQIVNDFQKGDIAEGYSVSREKKESFPLTVTSAQKNPTAFYLCASSTGGQETQYFGPGTRLLVL.

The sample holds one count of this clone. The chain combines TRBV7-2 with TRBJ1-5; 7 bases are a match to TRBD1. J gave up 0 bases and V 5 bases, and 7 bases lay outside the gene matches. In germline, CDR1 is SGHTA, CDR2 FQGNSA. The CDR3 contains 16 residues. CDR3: CASSPPGGYSNQPQHF. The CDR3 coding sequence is TGTGCCAGCAGCCCTCCAGGGGGATATAGCAATCAGCCCCAGCATTTT.

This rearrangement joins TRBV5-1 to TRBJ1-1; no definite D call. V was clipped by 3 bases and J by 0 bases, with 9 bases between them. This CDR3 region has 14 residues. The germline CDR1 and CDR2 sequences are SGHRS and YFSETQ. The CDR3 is CASSSSGMNTEAFF. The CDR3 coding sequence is TGCGCCAGCAGCTCTTCCGGGATGAACACTGAAGCTTTCTTT. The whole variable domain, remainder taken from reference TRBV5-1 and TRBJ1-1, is KAGVTQTPRYLIKTRGQQVTLSCSPISGHRSVSWYQQTPGQGLQFLFEYFSETQRNKGNFPGRFSGRQFSNSRSEMNVSTLELGDSALYLCASSSSGMNTEAFFGQGTRLTVV.

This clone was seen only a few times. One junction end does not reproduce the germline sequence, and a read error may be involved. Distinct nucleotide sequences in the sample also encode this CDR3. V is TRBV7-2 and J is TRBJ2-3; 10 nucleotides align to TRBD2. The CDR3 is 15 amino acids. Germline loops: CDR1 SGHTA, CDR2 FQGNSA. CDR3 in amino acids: CASRLAGGSTDTQYF. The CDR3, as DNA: TGTGCCAGCAGGTTAGCGGGGGGAAGCACAGATACGCAGTATTTT.

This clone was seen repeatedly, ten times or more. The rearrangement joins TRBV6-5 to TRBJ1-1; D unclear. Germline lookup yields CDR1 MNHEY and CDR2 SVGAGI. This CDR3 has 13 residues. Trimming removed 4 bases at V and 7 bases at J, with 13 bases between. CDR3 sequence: CASSSHPTGEAFF. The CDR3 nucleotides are TGTGCCAGCAGTTCCCACCCAACGGGTGAAGCTTTCTTT.

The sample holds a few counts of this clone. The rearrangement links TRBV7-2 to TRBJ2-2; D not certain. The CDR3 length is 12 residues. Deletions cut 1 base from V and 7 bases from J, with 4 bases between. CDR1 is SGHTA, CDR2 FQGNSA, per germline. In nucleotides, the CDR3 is TGTGCCAGCAGCTTAGGAGTCGGGGAGCTGTTTTTT. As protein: CASSLGVGELFF. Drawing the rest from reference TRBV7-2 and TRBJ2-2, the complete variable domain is GAGVSQSPSNKVTEKGKDVELRCDPISGHTALYWYRQSLGQGLEFLIYFQGNSAPDKSGLPSDRFSAERTGGSVSTLTIQRTQQEDSAVYLCASSLGVGELFFGEGSRLTVL.

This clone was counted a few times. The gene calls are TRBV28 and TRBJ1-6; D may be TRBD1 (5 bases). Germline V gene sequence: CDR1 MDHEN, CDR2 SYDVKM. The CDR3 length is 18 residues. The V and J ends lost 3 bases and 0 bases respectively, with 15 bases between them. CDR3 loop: CASSFKHRGFSYNSPLHF. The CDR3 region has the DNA TGTGCCAGCAGTTTCAAGCACCGGGGGTTCTCCTATAATTCACCCCTCCACTTT.

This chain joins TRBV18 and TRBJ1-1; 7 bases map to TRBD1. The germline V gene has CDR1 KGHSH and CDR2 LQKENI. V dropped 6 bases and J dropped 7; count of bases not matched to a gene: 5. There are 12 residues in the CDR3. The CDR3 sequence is CASSLTGLEAFF. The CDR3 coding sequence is TGTGCCAGCTCGCTGACAGGGCTTGAAGCTTTCTTT.

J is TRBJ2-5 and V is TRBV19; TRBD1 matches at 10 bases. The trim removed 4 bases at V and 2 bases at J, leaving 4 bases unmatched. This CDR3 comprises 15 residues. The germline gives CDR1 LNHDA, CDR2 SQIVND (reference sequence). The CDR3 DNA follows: TGTGCCAGTAGTACCGGGACAGGGGCTCAAGAGACCCAGTACTTC. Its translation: CASSTGTGAQETQYF.

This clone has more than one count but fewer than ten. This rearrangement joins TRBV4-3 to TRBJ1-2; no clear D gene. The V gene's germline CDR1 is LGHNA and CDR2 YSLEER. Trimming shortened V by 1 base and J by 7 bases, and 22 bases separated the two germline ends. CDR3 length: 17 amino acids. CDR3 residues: CASSQAESVIQRGGYTF. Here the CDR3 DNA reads TGCGCCAGCAGCCAAGCAGAGTCTGTAATCCAACGCGGTGGCTACACCTTC.

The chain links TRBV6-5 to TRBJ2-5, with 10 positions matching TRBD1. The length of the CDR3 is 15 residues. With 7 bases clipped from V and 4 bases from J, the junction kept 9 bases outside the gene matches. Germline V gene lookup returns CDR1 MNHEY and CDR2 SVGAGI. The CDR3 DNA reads TGTGCCAGCAATCCGGGACAGGGGAGGGCAGAGACCCAGTACTTC. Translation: CASNPGQGRAETQYF.

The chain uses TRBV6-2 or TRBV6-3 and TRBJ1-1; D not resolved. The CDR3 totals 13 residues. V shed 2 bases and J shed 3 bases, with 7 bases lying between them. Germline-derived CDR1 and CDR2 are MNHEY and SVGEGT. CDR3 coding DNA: TGTGCCAGCAGTTACGGCGGGGACACTGAAGCTTTCTTT. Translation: CASSYGGDTEAFF.

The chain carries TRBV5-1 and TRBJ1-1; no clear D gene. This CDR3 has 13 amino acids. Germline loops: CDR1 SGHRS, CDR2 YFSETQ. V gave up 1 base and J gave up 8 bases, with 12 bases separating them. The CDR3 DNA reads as TGCGCCAGCAGCTTGTCGGGGTGGAAGGAAGCTTTCTTT. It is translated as CASSLSGWKEAFF.